What follows are 5 T cell receptor beta chains derived from one specimen sequenced in a study of neurological immune-mediated disorders. Each CDR3 protein gets one entry after TCRdb re-called the 5' RACE reads with MiXCR. The table shows over 13,000 distinct CDR3 sequences, with less than 7.5% occurring only once. Sample: CD8+ T cells from blood. These receptors were taken from a woman between 40 and 55 years old in good health.

This clonotype was found many times. V gene TRBV6-5 combines with J gene TRBJ2-1, with D possibly matching TRBD2 (5 bases). The CDR3 covers 16 residues. CDR1 and CDR2 (germline): MNHEY, SVGAGI. Trimming took 3 bases from V and 4 from J, leaving 16 bases between them. The CDR3: CASSYPGKTKYNEQFF. CDR3 DNA sequence: TGTGCCAGCAGTTATCCGGGGAAAACCAAGTACAATGAGCAGTTCTTC.

This clonotype was detected ten times or more. This chain joins TRBV12-3 or TRBV12-4 and TRBJ1-6, with D possibly TRBD1 on 6 matching bases. With 2 bases removed from V and 7 bases from J, the gap between germline ends came to 6 bases. The CDR3 runs 13 residues. The CDR3 reads CASSLQGNSPLHF. The CDR3 DNA reads as TGTGCCAGCAGTTTACAGGGGAATTCACCCCTCCACTTT.

This clonotype appeared many times. J is TRBJ2-7 and V is TRBV20-1; 7 bases agree with TRBD1. J gave up 2 bases and V 6 bases, and 4 bases lay outside the gene matches. CDR3 length: 12 residues. CDR1 and CDR2 from the germline V gene are DFQATT and SNEGSKA (reference sequence). Written as DNA, the CDR3 is TGCAGTGCCAGGGGGACCACCTACGAGCAGTACTTC. As protein: CSARGTTYEQYF.

This clonotype is labeled as medium-sized. The V and J genes are TRBV5-4 and TRBJ2-6, with TRBD2 identical over 8 bases. CDR3 length: 17 amino acids. The germline CDR1 and CDR2 sequences are SGHNT and YYREEE (reference sequence). V shed 2 bases, J shed 0 bases, and the junction held 4 bases outside the gene matches. The CDR3 protein is CASSLLADYSGANVLTF. In nucleotides, the CDR3 is TGTGCCAGCAGCTTACTAGCGGACTACTCTGGGGCCAACGTCCTGACTTTC.

This clonotype has just a few counts. The rearrangement uses TRBV29-1 and TRBJ2-7, with 13 bases lining up with TRBD2. The germline gives CDR1 SQVTM, CDR2 ANQGSEA. The CDR3 consists of 16 residues. The ends lost 3 bases at V and 3 bases at J; junction bases unmatched: 8. CDR3 in amino acids: CSVEERLAGGNYEQYF. CDR3 coding DNA: TGCAGCGTTGAGGAGCGACTAGCGGGGGGAAACTACGAGCAGTACTTC.